What follows are 18 T cell receptor beta chains derived from one specimen sequenced in a study of identical twins. TCRdb ran MiXCR on the 5' RACE reads and lists one entry per CDR3 protein. This repertoire shows around 510,000 distinct CDR3 sequences, roughly an eighth found once; its top ten account for approximately 1%. The data also belong to a second study, concerning yellow fever vaccine responses in identical twins.

The sequenced sample consisted of CD4+ T cells sorted from blood. These receptors all come from a woman under 30 in good health.

The V call is TRBV6-2 or TRBV6-3, the J call TRBJ2-7, with 15 positions matching TRBD2. The CDR3 has 15 residues. The J segment lost 5 bases and the V segment lost 4 bases, leaving 3 bases of the junction unmatched. Germline loops: CDR1 MNHEY, CDR2 SVGEGT. Here the CDR3 DNA reads TGTGCCAGCAGTTCCCGGACTAGCGGGAGGGACGAGCAGTACTTC. This gives the protein CASSSRTSGRDEQYF.

The V call is TRBV28, the J call TRBJ2-3; 8 bases map to TRBD1. Germline V gene sequence: CDR1 MDHEN, CDR2 SYDVKM. The CDR3 is 17 residues long. Trimming took 4 bases from V and 1 from J; bases not matched to a gene: 10. As DNA, the CDR3 is TGTGCCAGCAGTTCTATTGGACAGGGCCCTCGCACAGATACGCAGTATTTT. Encoded protein: CASSSIGQGPRTDTQYF.

The sample holds many counts of this clonotype. This chain links TRBV24-1 with TRBJ2-3; D might be TRBD2 (5 bases). Germline CDR1 and CDR2: KGHDR and SFDVKD. The CDR3 runs 12 residues. The V end was cut by 8 bases, the J end by 8 bases, with 13 bases between. The CDR3 nucleotides read TGTGCCACCATGACGGACTTGGGTACGCAGTATTTT. The encoded protein is CATMTDLGTQYF.

The chain recombines TRBV3-1 with TRBJ2-6; D is undetermined. V lost 6 bases, J lost 2 bases, and 11 bases lay in between. The CDR3 extends over 15 amino acids. CDR1 and CDR2 from the germline V gene are LGHDT and YNNKEL (reference sequence). CDR3 sequence reads: CASSPYHTGANVLTF. CDR3 coding DNA: TGTGCCAGCAGTCCCTACCATACTGGGGCCAACGTCCTGACTTTC.

This clonotype has a handful of counts. CDR3 sequence reads: CATGGVGTGELFF. CDR3 sequence (DNA): TGTGCCACCGGGGGAGTAGGCACCGGGGAGCTGTTTTTT. The chain combines TRBV10-3 with TRBJ2-2; maybe TRBD2 (6 bases). The CDR3 contains 13 residues. CDR1 is ENHRY, CDR2 SYGVKD, per germline. Trimming pared 10 bases from V and 4 bases from J, leaving 13 bases between.

This rearrangement joins TRBV5-1 to TRBJ2-2; TRBD1 aligns across 7 bases. Trimming removed 2 bases from V and 11 bases from J; junction bases left unmatched: 6. CDR3 length equals 13 residues. Germline CDR1 and CDR2: SGHRS and YFSETQ. This chain's CDR3 is CASSFRSGGELFF. CDR3 DNA sequence: TGCGCCAGCAGCTTTCGTTCAGGGGGAGAGCTGTTTTTT.

There are many counts of this clonotype. This chain joins TRBV7-9 and TRBJ2-7, with 8 bases lining up with TRBD1. CDR1 and CDR2 (germline): SEHNR, FQNEAQ (reference sequence). J lost 3 bases, V lost 5 bases, and 9 bases had no gene match. CDR3 length equals 15 residues. The CDR3, as DNA: TGTGCCAGCAGCCGCGGAGTGACAGGGGTCTACGAGCAGTACTTC. Amino acids: CASSRGVTGVYEQYF.

At least ten counts were recorded for this clonotype. This chain links TRBV3-1 with TRBJ2-1; D ambiguous. V was shortened by 1 base and J by 3 bases, with 1 base between the two germline ends. Looked up from germline, CDR1 is LGHDT and CDR2 is YNNKEL (reference sequence). CDR3 length: 12 residues. CDR3 protein: CASSQVYNEQFF. CDR3 in DNA: TGTGCCAGCAGCCAAGTCTACAATGAGCAGTTCTTC.

This clonotype showed up many times. The chain employs TRBV10-3 and TRBJ2-5; tentative D call: TRBD2 (5 bases). This CDR3 comprises 15 residues. Germline CDR1 ENHRY, CDR2 SYGVKD. V shed 5 bases and J shed 5 bases, with 18 bases lying between them. CDR3: CAISSRLTYNETQYF. The DNA for the CDR3 is TGTGCCATCAGTTCTCGACTAACCTACAATGAGACCCAGTACTTC.

The CDR3 loop reads CSAKSSDGYEQYF. The CDR3 nucleotides read TGCAGTGCTAAGAGCTCAGACGGCTACGAGCAGTACTTC. V gene TRBV20-1 combines with J gene TRBJ2-7; the D is unclear. The CDR3 has 13 amino acids. Germline assignment: CDR1 DFQATT and CDR2 SNEGSKA (reference sequence). Trimming shortened V by 4 bases and J by 3 bases, and 13 bases separated the two germline ends.

In this sample, this clonotype turned up a few times. V is TRBV20-1 and J is TRBJ2-5, with TRBD1 as a possible D gene (5 bases). Germline V CDR1 and CDR2: DFQATT, SNEGSKA (reference sequence). CDR3 length: 14 residues. The V end lost 3 bases, the J end lost 4 bases, and 15 bases lay between the germline ends. CDR3 sequence (DNA): TGCAGTGCTAGGGACATGAACGGCGGAGAGACCCAGTACTTC. Its translation is CSARDMNGGETQYF.

This clonotype was counted at least ten times. This chain connects TRBV2 to TRBJ2-3; 12 positions match TRBD2. The CDR3 has 17 residues. Germline CDR1 SNHLY, CDR2 FYNNEI. The trim removed 4 bases at V and 8 bases at J, leaving 13 bases unmatched. Here the CDR3 reads CASSGLAGAAGEATQYF. For the CDR3, the DNA is TGTGCCAGCAGTGGACTAGCGGGAGCCGCGGGGGAGGCTACGCAGTATTTT.

This clonotype was found a few times. This chain links TRBV18 with TRBJ2-5, with D tentatively TRBD2 (5 bases). The germline V gene has CDR1 KGHSH and CDR2 LQKENI. The CDR3 runs to 14 residues. The V gene lost 4 bases and the J gene lost 5 bases, with 14 bases spanning the gap. CDR3 sequence reads: CASSLSGASETQYF. CDR3 DNA: TGTGCCAGCTCACTAAGCGGTGCTTCGGAGACCCAGTACTTC.

Only a few counts were recorded for this clonotype. V usage is TRBV3-1 and J usage is TRBJ2-3; no firm D call. This CDR3 contains 13 residues. From germline, CDR1 is LGHDT and CDR2 YNNKEL (reference sequence). The V end lost 0 bases, the J end lost 4 bases, and 5 bases lay between the germline ends. In nucleotides, the CDR3 is TGTGCCAGCAGCCAAGAACGCCCAGATACGCAGTATTTT. Its protein product is CASSQERPDTQYF.

The chain links TRBV29-1 to TRBJ2-7, with a possible D match to TRBD1 (6 bases). The CDR3 sequence is 13 residues long. Germline assignment: CDR1 SQVTM and CDR2 ANQGSEA. V lost 4 bases and J 5 bases, leaving 15 bases between the germline ends. The CDR3 loop is CSVVRGTYHEQYF. As DNA, the CDR3 is TGCAGCGTTGTCCGTGGGACATACCACGAGCAGTACTTC.

V gene TRBV4-3 combines with J gene TRBJ2-1; D ambiguous. The CDR3 consists of 16 residues. The V gene's germline CDR1 is LGHNA and CDR2 YSLEER. With 0 bases removed from V and 0 bases from J, the gap between germline ends came to 9 bases. The CDR3 DNA sequence: TGCGCCAGCAGCCAAGAGCAGCCCGGCTCCTACAATGAGCAGTTCTTC. This sequence encodes CASSQEQPGSYNEQFF.

This clonotype was counted only a few times. The V and J genes are TRBV18 and TRBJ2-3, with D unresolved. The CDR3 is 14 residues long. Trimming shortened V by 2 bases and J by 4 bases, and 10 bases separated the two germline ends. Germline lookup yields CDR1 KGHSH and CDR2 LQKENI. DNA for the CDR3: TGTGCCAGCTCACCAGGGGTGCCAGCAGATACGCAGTATTTT. Its protein product is CASSPGVPADTQYF.

This clonotype came up a few times. The V gene is TRBV19, the J gene TRBJ2-7; no clear D. CDR1 and CDR2 from the germline V gene are LNHDA and SQIVND (reference sequence). CDR3 length: 12 residues. V lost 7 bases and J lost 2, with 9 bases in between. The CDR3 is CASNLSTYEQYF. CDR3 nucleotide sequence: TGTGCCAGTAATTTGAGCACCTACGAGCAGTACTTC.